The present entry profiles one T cell receptor (gamma chain) with its context. What it recognizes is unknown. Unmatched junction bases numbered 6, after V lost 0 bases and J lost 10 bases. Looked up from germline, CDR1 is EGSTGY and CDR2 is YDSYTSSV. This CDR3 region has 12 residues. TCRdb fed the PCR reads to CATT. Altogether fewer than 10,000 gamma-chain clones are present, about 46% being singletons, with the ten largest covering about 2.5%. The sample comes from a study of human gamma delta and Vdelta1 T cells. Overall study findings and caveats: Polyclonal Delta One T cells reportedly showed broad cytotoxic targeting of acute myeloid leukemia.

The sequence came from a human donor in good health. The chain couples TRGV4 to TRGJ1 or TRGJ2. Sequenced input: Vdelta1 gamma-delta T cells from blood grown in culture (DOT cells). This chain's CDR3 is CATWDGPQKKLF. DNA for the CDR3: TGTGCCACCTGGGATGGGCCGCAGAAGAAACTCTTT.